The entry below describes one TCR beta chain. The source of the sample is a study of blood T cells in healthy people across ages. Germline-derived CDR1 and CDR2 are KGHSH and LQKENI. Between the trimmed V and J ends, which lost 5 bases and 10 bases, there was a span of 23 bases. This CDR3 comprises 15 residues. A second PCR, run for about 6 to 11 cycles, used a sample-barcoded 5' primer plus a J-beta primer mix. In TCRdb, the 5' RACE reads were re-called with MiXCR into one record per CDR3 protein. The data hold fewer than 650,000 distinct CDR3 sequences, with approximately 26% observed a single time. The sample was also linked to a second study, of T cells of mothers and their children.

The sequence came from a boy aged 2 to 10 in good health. This chain joins TRBV18 and TRBJ1-1; D might be TRBD1 (5 bases). The source material was blood. The chain's CDR3 is CASSGPGPAGAGAFF. CDR3 nucleotide sequence: TGTGCCAGCTCAGGACCCGGCCCAGCCGGGGCGGGAGCTTTCTTT. The complete variable domain, with remaining parts taken from reference TRBV18 and TRBJ1-1, reads NAGVMQNPRHLVRRRGQEARLRCSPMKGHSHVYWYRQLPEEGLKFMVYLQKENIIDESGMPKERFSAEFPKEGPSILRIQQVVRGDSAAYFCASSGPGPAGAGAFFGQGTRLTVV.